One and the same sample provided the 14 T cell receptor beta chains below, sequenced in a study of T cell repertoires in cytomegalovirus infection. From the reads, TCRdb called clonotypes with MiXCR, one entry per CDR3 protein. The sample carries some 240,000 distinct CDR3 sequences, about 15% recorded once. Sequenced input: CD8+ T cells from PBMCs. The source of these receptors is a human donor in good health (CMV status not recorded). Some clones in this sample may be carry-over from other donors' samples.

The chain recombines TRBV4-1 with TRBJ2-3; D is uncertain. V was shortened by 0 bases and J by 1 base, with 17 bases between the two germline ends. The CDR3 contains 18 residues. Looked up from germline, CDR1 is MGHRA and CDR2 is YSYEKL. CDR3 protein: CASSQELDGVGGTDTQYF. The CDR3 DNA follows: TGCGCCAGCAGCCAAGAGCTGGACGGCGTCGGAGGCACAGATACGCAGTATTTT.

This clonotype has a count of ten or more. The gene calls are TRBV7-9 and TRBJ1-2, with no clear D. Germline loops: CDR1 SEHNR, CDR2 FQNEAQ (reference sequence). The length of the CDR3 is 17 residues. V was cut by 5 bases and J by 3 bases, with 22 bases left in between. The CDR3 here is CASSDPEDPSRDYGYTF. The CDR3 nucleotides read TGTGCCAGCAGCGACCCAGAAGATCCGAGCCGGGACTATGGCTACACCTTC.

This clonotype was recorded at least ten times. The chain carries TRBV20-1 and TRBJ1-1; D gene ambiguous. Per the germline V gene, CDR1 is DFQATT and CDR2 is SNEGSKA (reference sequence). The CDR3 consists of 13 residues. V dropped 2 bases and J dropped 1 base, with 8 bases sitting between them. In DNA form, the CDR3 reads TGCAGTGCTAGACCTTGGGGGAACACTGAAGCTTTCTTT. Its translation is CSARPWGNTEAFF.

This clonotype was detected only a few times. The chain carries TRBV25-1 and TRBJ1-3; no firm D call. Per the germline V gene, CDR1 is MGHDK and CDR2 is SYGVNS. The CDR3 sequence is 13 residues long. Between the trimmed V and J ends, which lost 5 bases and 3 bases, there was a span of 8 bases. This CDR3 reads CASSSPGGNTIYF. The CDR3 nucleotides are TGTGCCAGCAGTTCCCCGGGTGGAAACACCATATATTTT.

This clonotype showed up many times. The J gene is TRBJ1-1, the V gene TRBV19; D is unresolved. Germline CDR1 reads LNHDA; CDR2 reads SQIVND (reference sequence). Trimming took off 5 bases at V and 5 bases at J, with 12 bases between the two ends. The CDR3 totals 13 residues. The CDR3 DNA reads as TGTGCCAGTAGTGCTGACGCAGCGACTGAAGCTTTCTTT. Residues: CASSADAATEAFF.

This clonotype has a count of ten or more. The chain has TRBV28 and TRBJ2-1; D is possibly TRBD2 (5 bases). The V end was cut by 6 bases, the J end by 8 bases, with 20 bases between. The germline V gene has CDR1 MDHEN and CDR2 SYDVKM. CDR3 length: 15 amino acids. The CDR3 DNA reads TGTGCCAGCAGCCCCTTGGCGGAGGTGGTAGATGAGCAGTTCTTC. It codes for CASSPLAEVVDEQFF.

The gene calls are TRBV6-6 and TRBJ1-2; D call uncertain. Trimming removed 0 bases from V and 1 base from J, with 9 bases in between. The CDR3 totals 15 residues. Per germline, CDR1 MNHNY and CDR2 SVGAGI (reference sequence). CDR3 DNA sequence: TGTGCCAGCAGTTACTCATCAGGTCTTAACTATGGCTACACCTTC. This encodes CASSYSSGLNYGYTF.

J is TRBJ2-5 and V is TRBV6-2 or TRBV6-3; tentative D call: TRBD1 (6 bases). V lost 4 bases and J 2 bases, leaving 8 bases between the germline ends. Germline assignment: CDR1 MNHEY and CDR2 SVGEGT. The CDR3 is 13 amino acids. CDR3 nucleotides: TGTGCCAGCAGTTTCGGGACACAAGAGACCCAGTACTTC. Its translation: CASSFGTQETQYF.

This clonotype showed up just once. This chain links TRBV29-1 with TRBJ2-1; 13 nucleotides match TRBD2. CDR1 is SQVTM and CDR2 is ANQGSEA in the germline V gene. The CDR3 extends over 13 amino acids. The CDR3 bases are TGCACCACACTAGCGGGGGGGCGGAATGAGCAGTTCTTC. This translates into CTTLAGGRNEQFF.

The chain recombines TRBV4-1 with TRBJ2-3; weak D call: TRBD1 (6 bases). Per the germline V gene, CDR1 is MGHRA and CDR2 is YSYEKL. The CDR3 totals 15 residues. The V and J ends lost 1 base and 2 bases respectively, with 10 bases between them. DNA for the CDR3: TGCGCCAGCAGCCAAGTTCAGGGGTACACAGATACGCAGTATTTT. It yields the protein CASSQVQGYTDTQYF.

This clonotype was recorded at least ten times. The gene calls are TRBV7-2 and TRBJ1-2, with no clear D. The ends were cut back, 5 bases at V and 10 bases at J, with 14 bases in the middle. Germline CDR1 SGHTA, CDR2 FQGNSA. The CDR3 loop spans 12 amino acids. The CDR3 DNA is TGTGCCAGCAGCCCCCGGTCTACTGACTACACCTTC. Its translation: CASSPRSTDYTF.

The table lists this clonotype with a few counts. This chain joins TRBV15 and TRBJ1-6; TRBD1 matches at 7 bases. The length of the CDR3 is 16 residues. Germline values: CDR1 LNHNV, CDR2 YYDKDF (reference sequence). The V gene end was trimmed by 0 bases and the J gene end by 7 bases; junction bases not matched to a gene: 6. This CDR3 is CATSRDGDSLNSPLHF. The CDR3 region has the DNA TGTGCCACCAGCAGAGATGGGGACAGCCTAAATTCACCCCTCCACTTT.

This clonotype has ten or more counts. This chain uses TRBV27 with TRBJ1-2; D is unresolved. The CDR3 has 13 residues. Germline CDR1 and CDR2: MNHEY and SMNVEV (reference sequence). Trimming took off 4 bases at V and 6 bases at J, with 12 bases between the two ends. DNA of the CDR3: TGTGCCAGCAGTTCGGAGATCCGAGATGGCTACACCTTC. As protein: CASSSEIRDGYTF.

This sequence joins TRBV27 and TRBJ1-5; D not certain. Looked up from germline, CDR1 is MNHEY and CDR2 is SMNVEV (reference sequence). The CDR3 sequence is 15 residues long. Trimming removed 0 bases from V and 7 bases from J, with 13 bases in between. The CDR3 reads CASSLSGGRLQPQHF. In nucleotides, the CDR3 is TGTGCCAGCAGTTTATCGGGAGGGAGGTTACAGCCCCAGCATTTT.